This T cell receptor beta chain is from a study of blood T cell repertoires in COVID-19. Original processing notes: Nucleated cell number was recorded as an estimate derived from reference gene primer amplification. The method was immunoSEQ multiplex PCR; TCRdb's version includes in-frame clones alone and lacks a portion of them. The V and J calls and clone size are taken from that table; D and trimming were inferred from the DNA. The sample has about 270,000 clones, approximately 80% seen once. Germline V gene data show CDR1 as MNHEY and CDR2 as SVGAGI. This CDR3 is 13 amino acids long. The junction had 5 bases not matched to a gene; V was cut back by 7 bases and J by 2 bases.

The sample comprised peripheral blood. The rearrangement joins TRBV6-5 to TRBJ2-7, with 7 bases identical to TRBD2. The TCR originated in a woman aged 50 to 65 with active or convalescent COVID-19. The CDR3 nucleotides read TGTGCCAGCAAGCGGGGCAGGGCCTACGAGCAGTACTTC. Its protein is CASKRGRAYEQYF.